This TCR beta chain was captured by sequencing in a study of T cell clones after liver transplantation. Study in general: Immunosuppression withdrawal was tried within 2 years after liver transplantation in this trial. TCRbeta sequencing after a pre-transplant mixed lymphocyte reaction identified graft-donor-reactive clones, later tracked in post-transplant blood.

Libraries were prepared by immunoSEQ multiplex PCR; TCRdb keeps only in-frame clonotypes and omits some of them. Of under 150,000 clones in the sample, about nine tenths were seen once. There are 14 residues in the CDR3. V shed 5 bases and J 9 bases; nucleotides not matched to a gene: 9. Germline values: CDR1 SEHNR, CDR2 FQNEAQ (reference sequence). The TCR comes from a human patient who received a liver transplant. Part of the T cells may come from the graft donor. The chain links TRBV7-9 to TRBJ2-1, with 8 bases lining up with TRBD2. Sequenced material: CD4+ T cells from blood, taken 12 months after liver transplant. The CDR3 loop reads CASSAWAGGVEQFF. The CDR3 nucleotides are TGTGCCAGCAGCGCATGGGCGGGAGGAGTTGAGCAGTTCTTC.